Below are 20 T cell receptor beta chains sequenced from a single sample in a study of cytomegalovirus exposure and HLA in healthy donors. The PCR used 60 Vbeta and 13 Jbeta primers. Profiling relied on immunoSEQ multiplex PCR, and the TCRdb table lists in-frame clones only, not all of them. The data show about 200,000 clones, 75% to 90% seen once. Input material: PBMCs. These receptors all stem from a woman between 25 and 40 years old in good health and CMV-seronegative.

V is TRBV10-3 and J is TRBJ2-1, with 14 bases identical to TRBD2. The CDR3 covers 14 residues. After removal of 4 bases from V and 7 bases from J, the junction contained 0 bases not matched to a gene. CDR1 and CDR2 (germline): ENHRY, SYGVKD. The DNA of the CDR3 is TGTGCCATCAGTGGGACTAGCGGGGGGAATGAGCAGTTCTTC. This codes for CAISGTSGGNEQFF.

The gene calls are TRBV5-1 and TRBJ2-7; a possible D gene is TRBD1 (6 bases). This CDR3 has 15 residues. Trimming took 4 bases from V and 7 from J, leaving 21 bases between them. Looked up from germline, CDR1 is SGHRS and CDR2 is YFSETQ. CDR3 residues: CASSAKQGFVREQYF. CDR3 DNA: TGCGCCAGCAGCGCTAAACAGGGCTTTGTGAGGGAGCAGTACTTC.

The rearrangement uses TRBV11-2 and TRBJ2-3, with TRBD2 identical over 8 bases. From germline, CDR1 is SGHAT and CDR2 FQNNGV. The V gene end was trimmed by 5 bases and the J gene end by 5 bases; junction bases not matched to a gene: 12. This CDR3 contains 16 residues. CDR3 sequence: CASSVRGAGDLDTQYF. The CDR3, as DNA: TGTGCCAGCAGCGTCAGGGGAGCGGGAGATTTAGATACGCAGTATTTT.

This chain links TRBV18 with TRBJ1-1; 7 bases are shared with TRBD1. The V and J ends lost 4 bases and 1 base, in that order; junction bases with no gene match: 3. Germline CDR1 reads KGHSH; CDR2 reads LQKENI. The CDR3 is 14 amino acids. CDR3 DNA: TGTGCCAGCTCACGACAGGGTACGAACACTGAAGCTTTCTTT. This gives the protein CASSRQGTNTEAFF.

J is TRBJ2-5 and V is TRBV15; possible D gene TRBD2, 6 bases. The J call is in doubt because the DNA end fits TRBJ2-7 better. Germline CDR1 LNHNV, CDR2 YYDKDF (reference sequence). CDR3 length equals 16 residues. CDR3 sequence (DNA): TGTGCCACCAGCAGAGATCGGAGCGGGTACTCCTACGAGCAGTACTTC. Protein: CATSRDRSGYSYEQYF.

V gene TRBV5-1 combines with J gene TRBJ2-7; D is perhaps TRBD1 (6 bases). Germline CDR1 and CDR2: SGHRS and YFSETQ. Trimming removed 3 bases at V and 0 bases at J, with 10 bases between. This CDR3 has 14 residues. DNA of the CDR3: TGCGCCAGCAGCTCCGGGACAAACTCCTACGAGCAGTACTTC. It yields the protein CASSSGTNSYEQYF.

The chain carries TRBV5-1 and TRBJ2-1; weak D call: TRBD2 (6 bases). This CDR3 has 15 residues. Germline V gene data show CDR1 as SGHRS and CDR2 as YFSETQ. V was shortened by 0 bases and J by 6 bases, with 13 bases between the two germline ends. CDR3: CASSLGGGEPNEQFF. CDR3 sequence (DNA): TGCGCCAGCAGCTTGGGTGGCGGGGAACCCAATGAGCAGTTCTTC.

This clone was detected only a few times. The V call is TRBV14, the J call TRBJ1-1, with D perhaps TRBD1 (5 bases). This CDR3 has 15 amino acids. V lost 2 bases to trimming and J lost 3 bases, with 13 bases between them. Germline CDR1 is SGHDN and CDR2 is FVKESK. Here the CDR3 reads CASSQFAGGYTEAFF. For the CDR3, the DNA is TGTGCCAGCAGCCAATTCGCGGGGGGATACACTGAAGCTTTCTTT.

The rearrangement uses TRBV30 and TRBJ1-5; perhaps TRBD1 as D (6 bases). Germline V gene sequence: CDR1 GTSNPN, CDR2 SVGIG (reference sequence). This CDR3 spans 15 amino acids. Trimming pared 1 base from V and 6 bases from J, leaving 16 bases between. CDR3 region: CAWSGWGHRGQPQHF. In nucleotides, the CDR3 is TGTGCCTGGAGTGGCTGGGGGCACCGAGGTCAGCCCCAGCATTTT.

The chain uses TRBV5-1 and TRBJ2-7; the D gene is possibly TRBD2 (5 bases). V dropped 4 bases and J dropped 2 bases, with 19 bases sitting between them. The CDR3 spans 16 residues. CDR1 SGHRS and CDR2 YFSETQ come from the germline V gene. CDR3 sequence reads: CASSLTSSRAAYEQYF. In DNA, the CDR3 is TGCGCCAGCAGCCTTACGTCCTCCCGAGCGGCCTACGAGCAGTACTTC.

The chain links TRBV19 to TRBJ2-5, with D possibly being TRBD2 (7 bases). Germline CDR1 is LNHDA and CDR2 is SQIVND (reference sequence). CDR3 size: 15 residues. Deletions cut 3 bases from V and 2 bases from J, with 13 bases between. The CDR3: CASSIPGRGQETQYF. The CDR3 DNA reads as TGTGCCAGTAGTATCCCGGGGAGGGGGCAAGAGACCCAGTACTTC. The whole variable domain, filled in from reference TRBV19 and TRBJ2-5, reads DGGITQSPKYLFRKEGQNVTLSCEQNLNHDAMYWYRQDPGQGLRLIYYSQIVNDFQKGDIAEGYSVSREKKESFPLTVTSAQKNPTAFYLCASSIPGRGQETQYFGPGTRLLVL.

This sequence joins TRBV6-1 and TRBJ2-7; D may be TRBD2 (6 bases). The germline V and J ends were trimmed by 6 bases and 0 bases, with 12 bases remaining between them. The CDR3 loop spans 14 amino acids. Per the germline V gene, CDR1 is MNHNS and CDR2 is SASEGT. For the CDR3, the DNA is TGTGCCAGCAGCATTTATAGCGGCTCCTACGAGCAGTACTTC. Its protein is CASSIYSGSYEQYF.

The rearrangement uses TRBV4-1 and TRBJ1-4, with TRBD1 matching 7 bases. Germline V gives CDR1 MGHRA, CDR2 YSYEKL. After removal of 2 bases from V and 8 bases from J, the junction contained 11 bases not matched to a gene. This CDR3 has 16 residues. The CDR3 sequence: CASSQRTGQGQEKLFF. The CDR3 nucleotides read TGCGCCAGCAGCCAAAGGACAGGCCAGGGACAAGAAAAACTGTTTTTT.

The chain uses TRBV6-1 and TRBJ2-7; 13 bases map to TRBD2. The V segment lost 7 bases and the J segment 6 bases; nucleotides outside the gene matches: 6. The CDR3 consists of 14 residues. Germline-derived CDR1 and CDR2 are MNHNS and SASEGT. This chain's CDR3 is CASTALAGGTEQYF. CDR3 sequence (DNA): TGTGCCAGCACTGCACTAGCGGGGGGGACCGAGCAGTACTTC.

V is TRBV7-2 and J is TRBJ2-7, with 7 bases fitting TRBD1. Trimming removed 2 bases from V and 3 bases from J; junction bases left unmatched: 1. Germline loops: CDR1 SGHTA, CDR2 FQGNSA. This CDR3 is built from 13 residues. The CDR3 reads CASSLRDSYEQYF. CDR3 DNA sequence: TGTGCCAGCAGCTTACGGGACAGCTACGAGCAGTACTTC.

This sequence joins TRBV18 and TRBJ2-7; tentatively, D is TRBD1 (6 bases). Between the trimmed V and J ends, which lost 6 bases and 5 bases, there was a span of 17 bases. The CDR3 extends over 14 amino acids. CDR1 and CDR2 (germline): KGHSH, LQKENI. The CDR3 protein is CASSPDRSGNEQYF. The CDR3 DNA is TGTGCCAGCTCCCCTGACAGGTCCGGAAACGAGCAGTACTTC.

The J gene is TRBJ2-1, the V gene TRBV30; TRBD2 aligns across 8 bases. Germline CDR1 reads GTSNPN; CDR2 reads SVGIG (reference sequence). V dropped 1 base and J dropped 7; count of bases not matched to a gene: 3. This CDR3 is built from 13 residues. Written as DNA, the CDR3 is TGTGCCTGGAGTGCGGGGGGGCTAAATGAGCAGTTCTTC. It translates to CAWSAGGLNEQFF. Supplemented by reference TRBV30 and TRBJ2-1, the full variable domain reads SQTIHQWPATLVQPVGSPLSLECTVEGTSNPNLYWYRQAAGRGLQLLFYSVGIGQISSEVPQNLSASRPQDRQFILSSKKLLLSDSGFYLCAWSAGGLNEQFFGPGTRLTVL.

CDR3: CASSASGSRADTQYF. CDR3 sequence (DNA): TGTGCCAGCAGCGCCTCCGGGTCCAGGGCAGATACGCAGTATTTT. J is TRBJ2-3 and V is TRBV5-5; TRBD1 might be the D (5 bases). The germline V gene has CDR1 SGHKS and CDR2 YYEKEE (reference sequence). V was shortened by 4 bases and J by 4 bases, with 16 bases between the two germline ends. The length of the CDR3 is 15 residues.

The rearrangement joins TRBV19 to TRBJ1-5; maybe TRBD1 (5 bases). Trimming pared 11 bases from V and 7 bases from J, leaving 12 bases between. CDR1 is LNHDA, CDR2 SQIVND, per germline (reference sequence). This CDR3 spans 11 amino acids. This CDR3 reads CAPQGGQPQHF. CDR3 nucleotides: TGTGCCCCCCAGGGTGGACAGCCCCAGCATTTT.

This clone came up once. The chain carries TRBV5-1 and TRBJ2-3, with D maybe TRBD1 (6 bases). The CDR3 covers 15 residues. The germline V and J ends were trimmed by 0 bases and 8 bases, with 16 bases remaining between them. Germline assignment: CDR1 SGHRS and CDR2 YFSETQ. The CDR3 sequence is CASSLEIQGMGTQYF. The CDR3 DNA reads TGCGCCAGCAGCTTGGAGATTCAGGGGATGGGTACGCAGTATTTT.